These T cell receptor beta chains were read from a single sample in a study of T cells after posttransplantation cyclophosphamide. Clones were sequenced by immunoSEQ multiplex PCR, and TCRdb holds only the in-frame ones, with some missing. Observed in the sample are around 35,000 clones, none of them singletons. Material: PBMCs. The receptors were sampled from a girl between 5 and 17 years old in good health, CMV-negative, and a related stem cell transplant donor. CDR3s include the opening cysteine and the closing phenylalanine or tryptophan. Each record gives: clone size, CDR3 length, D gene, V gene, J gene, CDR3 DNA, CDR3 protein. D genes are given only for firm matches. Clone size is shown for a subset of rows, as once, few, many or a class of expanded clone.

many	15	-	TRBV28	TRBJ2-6	TGTGCCAGCAGTAGACTGAGCTCTGGGGCCAACGTCCTGACTTTC	CASSRLSSGANVLTF
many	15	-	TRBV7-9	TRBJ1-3	TGTGCCAGCAGCTTGACAGCAGCCTCTGGAAACACCATATATTTT	CASSLTAASGNTIYF
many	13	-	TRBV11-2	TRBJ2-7	TGTGCCAGCAGCTTCGACACGGACTACGAGCAGTACTTC	CASSFDTDYEQYF
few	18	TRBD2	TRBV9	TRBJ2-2	TGTGCCAGCAGCTGGACTAGCGGGGGGGCCATCTTTCCCGGGGAGCTGTTTTTT	CASSWTSGGAIFPGELFF
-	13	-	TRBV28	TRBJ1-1	TGTGCCAGCAGTTTATCAGGGCTGGCTGAAGCTTTCTTT	CASSLSGLAEAFF
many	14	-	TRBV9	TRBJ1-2	TGTGCCAGCAGCCCTCCGGGTCCTCTTTATGGCTACACCTTC	CASSPPGPLYGYTF
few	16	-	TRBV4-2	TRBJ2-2	TGTGCCAGCAGCCGAACCGGGGGAAAAGACACCGGGGAGCTGTTTTTT	CASSRTGGKDTGELFF
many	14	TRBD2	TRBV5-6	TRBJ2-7	TGTGCCAGCAGCTCCCCGGGACTAGCGGGGGAGCAGTACTTC	CASSSPGLAGEQYF
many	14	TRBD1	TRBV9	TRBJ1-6	TGTGCCAGCAGCCCCGGGACAGTCAATTCACCCCTCCACTTT	CASSPGTVNSPLHF
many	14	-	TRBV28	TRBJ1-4	TGTGCCAGCAGTTTGGGGCAGGCCCATGAAAAACTGTTTTTT	CASSLGQAHEKLFF
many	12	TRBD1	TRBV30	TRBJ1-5	TGTGCCTGGCCTGACAGGGGTCAGCCCCAGCATTTT	CAWPDRGQPQHF
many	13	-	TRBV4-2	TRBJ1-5	TGTGCCAGCAGCCAAGAGTTAGTTCAGCCCCAGCATTTT	CASSQELVQPQHF
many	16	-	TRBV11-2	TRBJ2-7	TGTGCCAGCAGCTCCCCACAGGGGGGGAGCTCCTACGAGCAGTACTTC	CASSSPQGGSSYEQYF
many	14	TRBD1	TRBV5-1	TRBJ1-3	TGCGCCAGCAGGGGACAGGGGGCAGGAAACACCATATATTTT	CASRGQGAGNTIYF
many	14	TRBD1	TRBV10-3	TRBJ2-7	TGTGCCATCAGTGTGGGGACAGGCTCCTACGAGCAGTACTTC	CAISVGTGSYEQYF
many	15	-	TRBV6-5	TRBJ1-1	TGTGCCAGCAGTTACTCGGCAGGGATGAACACTGAAGCTTTCTTT	CASSYSAGMNTEAFF
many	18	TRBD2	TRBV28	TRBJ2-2	TGTGCCAGCAGTGACGTCATAGGGACTAGGATAAACACCGGGGAGCTGTTTTTT	CASSDVIGTRINTGELFF
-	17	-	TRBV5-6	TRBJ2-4	TGTGCCAGCAGTTTTTCGCCGGGCGGGTCCGGACTGAACATTCAGTACTTC	CASSFSPGGSGLNIQYF
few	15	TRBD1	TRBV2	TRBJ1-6	TGTGCCAGCAGTGAAGGGGGGCAGGGGGCTGCCCCCCTCCACTTT	CASSEGGQGAAPLHF
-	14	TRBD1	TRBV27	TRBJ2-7	TGTGCCAGCAGTTGGGCAGGGGGCAACTACGAGCAGTACTTC	CASSWAGGNYEQYF
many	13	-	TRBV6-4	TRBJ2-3	TGTGCCAGCAGTGACTCGGAGTCAGATACGCAGTATTTT	CASSDSESDTQYF
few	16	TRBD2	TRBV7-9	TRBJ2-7	TGTGCCAGCAGCCTAATGGGGGGTAGCGGGGGTCCCGAGCAGTACTTC	CASSLMGGSGGPEQYF
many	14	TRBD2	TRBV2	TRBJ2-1	TGTGCCAGCAGCGGACTAGCGGACTACAATGAGCAGTTCTTC	CASSGLADYNEQFF
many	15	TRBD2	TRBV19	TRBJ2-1	TGTGCCAGTAGCCCTCTAGCGGGAGTGTCCAATGAGCAGTTCTTC	CASSPLAGVSNEQFF
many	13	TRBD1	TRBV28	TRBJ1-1	TGTGCCAGCAGTACCCCGGGGCAGGGGGCCGCTTTCTTT	CASSTPGQGAAFF
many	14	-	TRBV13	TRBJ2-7	TGTGCCAGCAGTATTGGAGGGGATTCCTACGAGCAGTACTTC	CASSIGGDSYEQYF
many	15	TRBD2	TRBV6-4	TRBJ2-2	TGTGCCAGCAGCGAGGGAGGGGCGAACACCGGGGAGCTGTTTTTT	CASSEGGANTGELFF
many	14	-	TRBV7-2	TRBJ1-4	TGTGCCAGCAGCTTAAGGGCTCGAGGGGAAAAACTGTTTTTT	CASSLRARGEKLFF
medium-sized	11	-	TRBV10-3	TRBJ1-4	TGTGCCACCGGACAGAATGAAAAACTGTTTTTT	CATGQNEKLFF
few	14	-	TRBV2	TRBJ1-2	TGTGCCAGCAGTGAAATGTTTAAGCCTAAGGGCTACACCTTC	CASSEMFKPKGYTF
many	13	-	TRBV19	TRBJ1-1	TGTGCCAGTACCCTCGGACAGAACACTGAAGCTTTCTTT	CASTLGQNTEAFF
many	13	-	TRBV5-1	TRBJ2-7	TGCGCCAGCAGCTTGGTCGGCTCCTACGAGCAGTACTTC	CASSLVGSYEQYF
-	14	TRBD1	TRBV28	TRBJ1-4	TGTGCCAGCCCCCCGGGACAGCAGAATGAAAAACTGTTTTTT	CASPPGQQNEKLFF
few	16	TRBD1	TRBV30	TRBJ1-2	TGTGCCTGGAGTGTACCGGACAGGGGTTTTCACTATGGCTACACCTTC	CAWSVPDRGFHYGYTF
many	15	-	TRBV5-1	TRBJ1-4	TGCGCCAGCAGCTTGGACAGGGCAACTAATGAAAAACTGTTTTTT	CASSLDRATNEKLFF
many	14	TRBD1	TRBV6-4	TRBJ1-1	TGTGCCAGCAGTGAACAGGGGACGGACACTGAAGCTTTCTTT	CASSEQGTDTEAFF
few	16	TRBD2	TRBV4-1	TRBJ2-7	TGCGCCAGCAGCCACCTCACTAGCGGGCCCTCCTACGAGCAGTACTTC	CASSHLTSGPSYEQYF
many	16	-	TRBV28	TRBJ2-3	TGTGCCAGCAGTTTGATACCGACAGCAAGCACAGATACGCAGTATTTT	CASSLIPTASTDTQYF
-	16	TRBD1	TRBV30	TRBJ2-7	TGTGCCTGGAGTCTACGAGACAGGGGATGGTACTACGAGCAGTACTTC	CAWSLRDRGWYYEQYF
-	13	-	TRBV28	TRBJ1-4	TGTGCCACCCTCCGGGACTCTAATGAAAAACTGTTTTTT	CATLRDSNEKLFF
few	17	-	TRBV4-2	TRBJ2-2	TGTGCCAGCAGCCCGAGCCTTAGGGGTCTGAACACCGGGGAGCTGTTTTTT	CASSPSLRGLNTGELFF
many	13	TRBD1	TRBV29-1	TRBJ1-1	TGCAGCGTGTATGTGACAGGGTATCTTGAAGCTTTCTTT	CSVYVTGYLEAFF
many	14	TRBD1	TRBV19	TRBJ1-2	TGTGCCAGTAGTGTCGACAGGGGGTACTATGGCTACACCTTC	CASSVDRGYYGYTF